The T cell receptor beta chain described here comes from a study of T cell responses to AZD1222 COVID-19 vaccine. Libraries were prepared by immunoSEQ multiplex PCR; TCRdb keeps only in-frame clonotypes and omits some of them. The table shows roughly 100,000 clones, with roughly 88% occurring only once. The sequencing here drew on peripheral blood, taken 28 days after the second AZD1222 dose. The sequence was collected from an adult who received the AZD1222 COVID-19 vaccine.

CDR3 nucleotide sequence: TGTGCCAGCAGTGAAACAGGGACCCCTGGAAACACCATATATTTT. Amino acid sequence: CASSETGTPGNTIYF. This chain uses TRBV6-1 with TRBJ1-3; weak D call: TRBD1 (6 bases). CDR1 MNHNS and CDR2 SASEGT come from the germline V gene. CDR3 length: 15 amino acids. The V and J ends lost 2 bases and 2 bases respectively, with 10 bases between them.